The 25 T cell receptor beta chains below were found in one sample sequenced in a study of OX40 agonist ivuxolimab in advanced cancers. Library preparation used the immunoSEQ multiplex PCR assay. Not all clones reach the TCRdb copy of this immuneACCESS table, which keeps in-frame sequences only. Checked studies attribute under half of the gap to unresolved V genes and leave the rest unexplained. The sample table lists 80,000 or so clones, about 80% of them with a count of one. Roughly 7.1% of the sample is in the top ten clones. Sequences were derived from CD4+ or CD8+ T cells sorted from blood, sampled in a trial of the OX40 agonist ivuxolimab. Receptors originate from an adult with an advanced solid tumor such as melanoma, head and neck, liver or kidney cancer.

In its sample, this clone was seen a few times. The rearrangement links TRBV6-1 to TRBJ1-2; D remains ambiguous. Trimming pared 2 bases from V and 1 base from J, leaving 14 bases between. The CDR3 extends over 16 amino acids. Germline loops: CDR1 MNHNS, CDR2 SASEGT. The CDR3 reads CASSEIGGAINYGYTF. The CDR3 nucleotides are TGTGCCAGCAGTGAAATAGGTGGAGCTATTAACTATGGCTACACCTTC.

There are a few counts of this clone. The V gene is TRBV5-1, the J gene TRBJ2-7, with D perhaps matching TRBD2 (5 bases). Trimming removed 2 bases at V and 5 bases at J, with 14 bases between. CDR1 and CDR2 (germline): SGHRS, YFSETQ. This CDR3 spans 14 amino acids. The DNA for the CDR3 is TGCGCCAGCAGCTTAGTTCGAGGGTTGGACGAGCAGTACTTC. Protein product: CASSLVRGLDEQYF.

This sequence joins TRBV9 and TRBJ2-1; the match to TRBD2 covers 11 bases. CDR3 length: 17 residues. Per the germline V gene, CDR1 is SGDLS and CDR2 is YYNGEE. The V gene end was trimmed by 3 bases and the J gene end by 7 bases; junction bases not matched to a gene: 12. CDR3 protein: CASSAHYSGGAVNEQFF. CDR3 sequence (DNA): TGTGCCAGCAGCGCTCATTATAGCGGGGGGGCAGTTAATGAGCAGTTCTTC.

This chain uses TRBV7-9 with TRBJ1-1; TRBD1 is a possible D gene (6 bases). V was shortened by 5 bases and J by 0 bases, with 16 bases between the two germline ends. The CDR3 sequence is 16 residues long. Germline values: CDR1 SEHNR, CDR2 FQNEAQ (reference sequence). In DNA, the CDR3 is TGTGCCAGCAGCCCCCGGGGGGGCAGCATGAACACTGAAGCTTTCTTT. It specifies CASSPRGGSMNTEAFF.

The CDR3 protein is CASSPWGSRANEQYF. The CDR3 DNA reads as TGTGCCAGCAGCCCGTGGGGAAGCCGTGCCAACGAGCAGTACTTC. V is TRBV5-5 and J is TRBJ2-7; D gene uncertain. The CDR3 consists of 15 residues. Germline values: CDR1 SGHKS, CDR2 YYEKEE (reference sequence). Trimming pared 4 bases from V and 5 bases from J, leaving 19 bases between. Combining the CDR3 with reference TRBV5-5 and TRBJ2-7 gives the whole variable domain DAGVTQSPTHLIKTRGQQVTLRCSPISGHKSVSWYQQVLGQGPQFIFQYYEKEERGRGNFPDRFSARQFPNYSSELNVNALLLGDSALYLCASSPWGSRANEQYFGPGTRLTVT.

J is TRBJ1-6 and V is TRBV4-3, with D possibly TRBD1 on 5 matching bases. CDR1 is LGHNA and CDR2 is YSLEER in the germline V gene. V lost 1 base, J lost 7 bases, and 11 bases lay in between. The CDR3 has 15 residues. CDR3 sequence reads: CASSQVWGNNSPLHF. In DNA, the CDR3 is TGCGCCAGCAGCCAAGTTTGGGGGAACAATTCACCCCTCCACTTT.

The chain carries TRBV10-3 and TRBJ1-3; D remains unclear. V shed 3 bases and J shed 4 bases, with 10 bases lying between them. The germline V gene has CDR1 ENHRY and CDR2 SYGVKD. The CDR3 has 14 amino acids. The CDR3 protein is CAISESSRGNTIYF. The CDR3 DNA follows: TGTGCCATCAGTGAATCGAGTAGGGGAAACACCATATATTTT.

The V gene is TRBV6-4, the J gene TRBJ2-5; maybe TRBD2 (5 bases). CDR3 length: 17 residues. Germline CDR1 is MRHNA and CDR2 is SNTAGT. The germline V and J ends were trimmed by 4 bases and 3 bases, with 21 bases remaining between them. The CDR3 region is CASSAQATPTEEETQYF. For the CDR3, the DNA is TGTGCCAGCAGTGCTCAGGCGACTCCCACGGAGGAAGAGACCCAGTACTTC.

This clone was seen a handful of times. CDR3 bases: TGTGCCAGCAGCTTGGGAAGGGACATTAACGTGGGGGAGCAGTACTTC. Its translation: CASSLGRDINVGEQYF. This chain uses TRBV5-4 with TRBJ2-7; a weak D match, TRBD1 (6 bases). The CDR3 length is 16 residues. With 0 bases removed from V and 7 bases from J, the gap between germline ends came to 20 bases. CDR1 SGHNT and CDR2 YYREEE come from the germline V gene (reference sequence).

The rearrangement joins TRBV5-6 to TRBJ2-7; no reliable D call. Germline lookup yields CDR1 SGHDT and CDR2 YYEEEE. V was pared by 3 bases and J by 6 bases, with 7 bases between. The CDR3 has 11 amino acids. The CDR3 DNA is TGTGCCAGCAGCTCGGGCCTCGAGCAGTACTTC. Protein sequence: CASSSGLEQYF.

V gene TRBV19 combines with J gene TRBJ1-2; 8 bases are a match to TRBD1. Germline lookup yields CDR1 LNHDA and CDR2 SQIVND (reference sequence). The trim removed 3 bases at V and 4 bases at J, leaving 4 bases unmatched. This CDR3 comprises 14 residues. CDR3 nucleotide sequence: TGTGCCAGTAGTATCACAGGGGGTGGCTATGGCTACACCTTC. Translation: CASSITGGGYGYTF.

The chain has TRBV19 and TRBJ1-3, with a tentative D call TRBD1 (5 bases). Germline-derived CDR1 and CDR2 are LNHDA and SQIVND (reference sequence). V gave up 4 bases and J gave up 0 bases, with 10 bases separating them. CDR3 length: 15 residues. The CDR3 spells CASSRGTYSGNTIYF. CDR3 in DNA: TGTGCCAGTAGTAGAGGGACCTACTCTGGAAACACCATATATTTT. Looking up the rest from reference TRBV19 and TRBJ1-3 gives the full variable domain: DGGITQSPKYLFRKEGQNVTLSCEQNLNHDAMYWYRQDPGQGLRLIYYSQIVNDFQKGDIAEGYSVSREKKESFPLTVTSAQKNPTAFYLCASSRGTYSGNTIYFGEGSWLTVV.

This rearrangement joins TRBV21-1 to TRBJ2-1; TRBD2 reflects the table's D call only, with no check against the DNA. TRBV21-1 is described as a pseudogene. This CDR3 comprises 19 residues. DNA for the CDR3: TGTGCCAGCAGCAATGCAGGTTCGGGGTATTCGAGCTCCTACAATGAGCAGTTCTTC. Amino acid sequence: CASSNAGSGYSSSYNEQFF.

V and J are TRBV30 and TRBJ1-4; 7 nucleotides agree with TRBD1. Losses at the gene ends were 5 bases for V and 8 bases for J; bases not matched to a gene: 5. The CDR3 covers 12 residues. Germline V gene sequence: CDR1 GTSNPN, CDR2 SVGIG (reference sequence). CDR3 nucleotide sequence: TGTGCCTGGGGGGACAGCCGGGAAAAACTGTTTTTT. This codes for CAWGDSREKLFF.

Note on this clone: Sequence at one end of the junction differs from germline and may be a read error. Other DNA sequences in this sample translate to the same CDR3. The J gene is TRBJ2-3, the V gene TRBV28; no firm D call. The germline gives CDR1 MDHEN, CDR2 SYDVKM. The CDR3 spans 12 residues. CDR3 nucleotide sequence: TGTGCCAGCAGTCTATGGTCAGATACGCAGTATTTT. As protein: CASSLWSDTQYF. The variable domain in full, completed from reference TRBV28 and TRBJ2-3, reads DVKVTQSSRYLVKRTGEKVFLECVQDMDHENMFWYRQDPGLGLRLIYFSYDVKMKEKGDIPEGYSVSREKKERFSLILESASTNQTSMYLCASSLWSDTQYFGPGTRLTVL.

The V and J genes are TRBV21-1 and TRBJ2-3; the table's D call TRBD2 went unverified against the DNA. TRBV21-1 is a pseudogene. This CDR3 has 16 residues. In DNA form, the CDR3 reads TGTGCCAGCAGCAAATCTCCCCTAGTTGGCACAGATACGCAGTATTTT. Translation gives CASSKSPLVGTDTQYF.

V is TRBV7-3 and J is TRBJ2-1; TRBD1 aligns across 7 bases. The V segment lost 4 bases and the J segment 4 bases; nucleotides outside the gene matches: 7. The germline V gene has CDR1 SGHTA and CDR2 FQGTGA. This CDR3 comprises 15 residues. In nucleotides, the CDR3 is TGTGCCAGCAGCTCAGAGGGGGCTGGGTACAATGAGCAGTTCTTC. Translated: CASSSEGAGYNEQFF. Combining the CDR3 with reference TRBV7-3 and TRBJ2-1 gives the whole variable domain GAGVSQTPSNKVTEKGKYVELRCDPISGHTALYWYRQSLGQGPEFLIYFQGTGAADDSGLPNDRFFAVRPEGSVSTLKIQRTERGDSAVYLCASSSEGAGYNEQFFGPGTRLTVL.

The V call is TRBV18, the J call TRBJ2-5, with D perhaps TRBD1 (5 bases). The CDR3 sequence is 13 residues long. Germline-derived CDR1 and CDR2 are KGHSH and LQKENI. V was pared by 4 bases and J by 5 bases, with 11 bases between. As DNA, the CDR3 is TGTGCCAGCTCACTGGCTTCAGGGGAGACCCAGTACTTC. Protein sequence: CASSLASGETQYF.

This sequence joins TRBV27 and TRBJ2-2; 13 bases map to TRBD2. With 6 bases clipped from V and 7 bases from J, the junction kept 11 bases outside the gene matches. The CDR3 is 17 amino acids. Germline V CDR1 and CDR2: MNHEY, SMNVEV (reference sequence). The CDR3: CASRESGLAGELGELFF. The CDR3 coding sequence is TGTGCCAGCAGGGAGAGCGGACTAGCGGGAGAACTCGGGGAGCTGTTTTTT.

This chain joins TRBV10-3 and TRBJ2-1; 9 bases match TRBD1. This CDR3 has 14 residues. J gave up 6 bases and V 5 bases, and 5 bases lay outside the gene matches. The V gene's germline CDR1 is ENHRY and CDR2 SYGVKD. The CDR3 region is CAISPGTGTNEQFF. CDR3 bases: TGTGCCATCAGTCCCGGGACAGGGACCAATGAGCAGTTCTTC.

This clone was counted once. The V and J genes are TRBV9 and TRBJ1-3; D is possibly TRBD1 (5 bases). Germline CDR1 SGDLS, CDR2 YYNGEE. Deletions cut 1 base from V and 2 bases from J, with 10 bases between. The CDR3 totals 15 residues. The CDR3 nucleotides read TGTGCCAGCAGCGTATTTGGGGGAGCTGGAAACACCATATATTTT. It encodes CASSVFGGAGNTIYF.

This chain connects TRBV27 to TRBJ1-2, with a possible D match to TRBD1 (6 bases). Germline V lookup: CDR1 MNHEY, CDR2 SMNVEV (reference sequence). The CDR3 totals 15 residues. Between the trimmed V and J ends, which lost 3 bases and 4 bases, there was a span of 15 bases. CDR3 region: CASSFRDTSFYGYTF. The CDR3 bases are TGTGCCAGCAGTTTCCGGGACACCTCCTTCTATGGCTACACCTTC.

CDR3 in amino acids: CASSSGLSDTQYF. CDR3 DNA: TGTGCCAGCAGCTCTGGCCTCTCAGATACGCAGTATTTT. This chain uses TRBV7-9 with TRBJ2-3; D ambiguous. From germline, CDR1 is SEHNR and CDR2 FQNEAQ (reference sequence). The length of the CDR3 is 13 residues. V lost 4 bases to trimming and J lost 4 bases, with 9 bases between them.

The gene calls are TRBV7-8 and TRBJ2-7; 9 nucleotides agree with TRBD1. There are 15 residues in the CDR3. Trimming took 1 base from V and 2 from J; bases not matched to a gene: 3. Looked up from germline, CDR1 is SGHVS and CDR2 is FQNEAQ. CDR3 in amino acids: CASSLEGQGTYEQYF. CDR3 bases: TGTGCCAGCAGCTTAGAGGGACAGGGAACCTACGAGCAGTACTTC.

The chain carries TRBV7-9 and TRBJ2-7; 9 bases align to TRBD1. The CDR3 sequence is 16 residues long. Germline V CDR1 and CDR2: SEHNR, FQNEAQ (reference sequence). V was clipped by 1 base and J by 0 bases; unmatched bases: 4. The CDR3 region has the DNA TGTGCCAGCAGCTTAGTAGTGACAGGGGGCTCCTACGAGCAGTACTTC. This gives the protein CASSLVVTGGSYEQYF.